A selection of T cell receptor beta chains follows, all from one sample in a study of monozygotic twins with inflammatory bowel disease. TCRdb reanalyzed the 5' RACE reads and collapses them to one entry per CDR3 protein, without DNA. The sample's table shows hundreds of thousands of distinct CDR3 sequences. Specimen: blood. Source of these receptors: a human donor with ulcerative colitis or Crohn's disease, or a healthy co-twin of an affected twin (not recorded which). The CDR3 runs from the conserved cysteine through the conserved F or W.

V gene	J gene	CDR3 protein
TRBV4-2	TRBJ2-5	CASGEASSGQETQYF
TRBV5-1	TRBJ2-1	CASSRDRDNEQFF
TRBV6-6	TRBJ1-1	CASSLLSCEAFF
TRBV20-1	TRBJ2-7	CSARGPGSEQYF
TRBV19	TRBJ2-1	CASRRPGNSYNEQFF
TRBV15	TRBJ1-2	CATSRGSGPFGYTF
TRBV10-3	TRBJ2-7	CAISEFGQGYEQYF
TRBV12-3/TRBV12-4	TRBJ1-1	CASSFPILGKMNTEAFF
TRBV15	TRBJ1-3	CATSTRQGRDTIYF
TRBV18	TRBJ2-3	CASSPRGSGQGQDTQYF
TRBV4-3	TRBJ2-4	CASSQEGTGAKNIQYF
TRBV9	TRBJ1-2	CASSVEPGDLSGYTF
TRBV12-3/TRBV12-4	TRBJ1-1	CASSFADGGGTEAFF
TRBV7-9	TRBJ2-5	CASSSTGGETQYF
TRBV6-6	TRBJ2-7	CASSYSGTSRVGYF
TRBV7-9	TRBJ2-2	CASSFAQGSTGELFF
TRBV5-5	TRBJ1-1	CASSLGFGGGRTEAFF
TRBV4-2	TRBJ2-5	CASSRLTSVGETQYF
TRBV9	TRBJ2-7	CASSSSLSGGAEYF
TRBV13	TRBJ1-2	CASSLGGTGDRGNYGYTF
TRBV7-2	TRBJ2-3	CASSRGLAPSDTQYF
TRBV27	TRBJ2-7	CASRTGPFGYEQYF
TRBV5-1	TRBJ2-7	CASSTTSGRSNEQYF
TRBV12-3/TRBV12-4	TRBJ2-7	CASSRDPAREQYF
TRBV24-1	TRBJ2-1	CATEYPGQIYNEQFF
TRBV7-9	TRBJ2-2	CASSLRTDTGELFF
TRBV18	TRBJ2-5	CASSPSALETQYF